These 22 T cell receptor beta chains were all obtained from the same sample, sequenced in a study of a mutant IDH1 vaccine in newly diagnosed glioma. The data were produced by immunoSEQ multiplex PCR, yet TCRdb's version contains in-frame clones alone and is incomplete. The sample lists around 60,000 clones; approximately 89% were seen once. The time point: week 11, during vaccination. The study gave 300 ug of mutant IDH1 20-mer peptide per vaccine dose, with topical imiquimod. No antigen has been assigned to these receptors. Specimen: PBMCs, collected from a glioma patient whose treatment included an IDH1 peptide vaccine. The source is a man aged 40-49 years with glioma.

The CDR3 sequence: CASTPWDSTEAFF. Written as DNA, the CDR3 is TGTGCCAGCACTCCCTGGGACAGCACTGAAGCTTTCTTT. This chain connects TRBV28 to TRBJ1-1; the match to TRBD1 covers 7 bases. Unmatched junction bases numbered 6, after V lost 7 bases and J lost 4 bases. Looked up from germline, CDR1 is MDHEN and CDR2 is SYDVKM. This CDR3 is built from 13 residues.

This clone was found once. CDR3 amino acids: CASSPSSNQETQYF. DNA for the CDR3: TGTGCCAGCAGCCCGTCAAGCAACCAAGAGACCCAGTACTTC. The chain carries TRBV7-3 and TRBJ2-5, with D uncertain. The CDR3 consists of 14 residues. Trimming took 5 bases from V and 0 from J, leaving 10 bases between them. The germline gives CDR1 SGHTA, CDR2 FQGTGA.

J is TRBJ2-3 and V is TRBV28; 11 positions agree with TRBD1. Unmatched junction bases numbered 6, after V lost 4 bases and J lost 0 bases. CDR3 length equals 17 residues. CDR1 and CDR2 (germline): MDHEN, SYDVKM. The CDR3 reads CASSWVGQGVSTDTQYF. CDR3 in DNA: TGTGCCAGCAGTTGGGTGGGACAGGGGGTTAGCACAGATACGCAGTATTTT.

J is TRBJ1-2 and V is TRBV18; 9 bases match TRBD1. With 4 bases clipped from V and 4 bases from J, the junction kept 10 bases outside the gene matches. Germline-derived CDR1 and CDR2 are KGHSH and LQKENI. This CDR3 has 16 amino acids. The DNA of the CDR3 is TGTGCCAGCTCACAAGTGATTACAGGGGGCGCCTATGGCTACACCTTC. This sequence encodes CASSQVITGGAYGYTF.

The chain joins TRBV5-1 to TRBJ1-3, with D possibly matching TRBD1 (5 bases). Germline CDR1 and CDR2: SGHRS and YFSETQ. The germline V and J ends were trimmed by 2 bases and 8 bases, with 14 bases remaining between them. This CDR3 region has 14 residues. DNA of the CDR3: TGCGCCAGCAGCTTTGGGGCAATGGAGGACACCATATATTTT. Protein product: CASSFGAMEDTIYF.

V and J are TRBV25-1 and TRBJ2-2; TRBD1 might be the D (6 bases). Germline V lookup: CDR1 MGHDK, CDR2 SYGVNS. The CDR3 runs 16 residues. The V end lost 2 bases, the J end lost 0 bases, and 10 bases lay between the germline ends. CDR3 sequence reads: CASSEMRGTNTGELFF. The CDR3 DNA reads TGTGCCAGCAGTGAAATGAGGGGGACGAACACCGGGGAGCTGTTTTTT. Variable domain in full (rest from reference TRBV25-1 and TRBJ2-2): EADIYQTPRYLVIGTGKKITLECSQTMGHDKMYWYQQDPGMELHLIHYSYGVNSTEKGDLSSESTVSRIRTEHFPLTLESARPSHTSQYLCASSEMRGTNTGELFFGEGSRLTVL.

The chain is built from TRBV7-2 and TRBJ2-2; unclear D gene. The V gene's germline CDR1 is SGHTA and CDR2 FQGNSA. The CDR3 is 13 amino acids. Trimming pared 4 bases from V and 5 bases from J, leaving 8 bases between. The CDR3 DNA follows: TGTGCCAGCAGCTCCTCAGCGACCGGGGAGCTGTTTTTT. Protein product: CASSSSATGELFF.

J is TRBJ2-1 and V is TRBV7-3; TRBD2 might be the D (6 bases). Trimming took off 3 bases at V and 7 bases at J, with 16 bases between the two ends. This CDR3 is 15 amino acids long. Germline lookup yields CDR1 SGHTA and CDR2 FQGTGA. CDR3 residues: CASSFARGTGNEQFF. CDR3 sequence (DNA): TGTGCCAGCAGCTTTGCGCGGGGCACGGGGAATGAGCAGTTCTTC. Drawing the rest from reference TRBV7-3 and TRBJ2-1, the complete variable domain is GAGVSQTPSNKVTEKGKYVELRCDPISGHTALYWYRQSLGQGPEFLIYFQGTGAADDSGLPNDRFFAVRPEGSVSTLKIQRTERGDSAVYLCASSFARGTGNEQFFGPGTRLTVL.

This clone came up once. This chain links TRBV5-4 with TRBJ2-7; 7 nucleotides align to TRBD1. CDR1 is SGHNT and CDR2 is YYREEE in the germline V gene (reference sequence). The CDR3 is 13 amino acids. The V gene end was trimmed by 4 bases and the J gene end by 3 bases; junction bases not matched to a gene: 4. CDR3 loop: CASSPGTVYEQYF. The CDR3, as DNA: TGTGCCAGCAGCCCGGGGACAGTCTACGAGCAGTACTTC.

The gene calls are TRBV9 and TRBJ1-1; D may be TRBD1 (6 bases). Germline lookup yields CDR1 SGDLS and CDR2 YYNGEE. The CDR3 has 15 residues. Trimming took off 4 bases at V and 2 bases at J, with 15 bases between the two ends. The CDR3 region has the DNA TGTGCCAGCAGCCCCCAGTTACAGGGCAACACTGAAGCTTTCTTT. It yields the protein CASSPQLQGNTEAFF.

This clone was seen once. Here the CDR3 DNA reads TGCGCCAGCAGCCAGACAGGGTCTAATGAAAAACTGTTTTTT. As protein: CASSQTGSNEKLFF. V is TRBV4-1 and J is TRBJ1-4; 7 bases fit TRBD1. Germline values: CDR1 MGHRA, CDR2 YSYEKL. V lost 3 bases to trimming and J lost 3 bases; unmatched junction nucleotides: 1. This CDR3 comprises 14 residues.

V and J are TRBV5-1 and TRBJ1-3; 8 bases agree with TRBD1. The CDR3 consists of 15 residues. Germline CDR1 SGHRS, CDR2 YFSETQ. Trimming removed 7 bases from V and 0 bases from J; junction bases left unmatched: 6. In nucleotides, the CDR3 is TGCGCCAGCCGACAGACAGGGGACTCTGGAAACACCATATATTTT. This sequence encodes CASRQTGDSGNTIYF. Using reference TRBV5-1 and TRBJ1-3 for the parts outside the CDR3, the full variable domain is KAGVTQTPRYLIKTRGQQVTLSCSPISGHRSVSWYQQTPGQGLQFLFEYFSETQRNKGNFPGRFSGRQFSNSRSEMNVSTLELGDSALYLCASRQTGDSGNTIYFGEGSWLTVV.

A few counts support this clone. DNA of the CDR3: TGTGCCAGCAGCCGCCTAGCGGGGGGTTACAATGAGCAGTTCTTC. It specifies CASSRLAGGYNEQFF. V gene TRBV6-1 combines with J gene TRBJ2-1, with TRBD2 matching over 11 bases. Germline CDR1 and CDR2: MNHNS and SASEGT. The CDR3 totals 15 residues. J was trimmed by 4 bases and V by 6 bases; bases with no gene match: 5.

The chain employs TRBV18 and TRBJ2-7; D could derive from TRBD1 or TRBD2 (5 bases each). The germline V gene has CDR1 KGHSH and CDR2 LQKENI. V lost 7 bases and J lost 5, with 24 bases in between. The CDR3 has 16 amino acids. The CDR3 spells CASWRMGPSGFDEQYV. Written as DNA, the CDR3 is TGTGCCAGCTGGCGTATGGGACCTAGTGGATTTGACGAGCAGTACGTC.

The chain couples TRBV5-1 to TRBJ2-7; 10 bases fit TRBD2. The trim removed 0 bases at V and 3 bases at J, leaving 3 bases unmatched. The CDR3 consists of 15 residues. The germline V gene has CDR1 SGHRS and CDR2 YFSETQ. The CDR3, as DNA: TGCGCCAGCAGCTTGGAGCTAGCGGGAGTCTACGAGCAGTACTTC. Its translation: CASSLELAGVYEQYF.

This clone was detected only once. V gene TRBV5-5 combines with J gene TRBJ2-1; D unclear. Germline CDR1 SGHKS, CDR2 YYEKEE (reference sequence). The CDR3 contains 12 residues. Trimming stripped 0 bases from V and 14 bases from J, with 12 bases between. Here the CDR3 DNA reads TGTGCCAGCAGCTTGGTTGGGTCGGCGGAGTTCTTC. As protein: CASSLVGSAEFF.

The rearrangement joins TRBV10-3 to TRBJ2-2; perhaps D is TRBD1 or TRBD2 (6 bases each). Germline V gene lookup returns CDR1 ENHRY and CDR2 SYGVKD. Trimming took off 3 bases at V and 5 bases at J, with 22 bases between the two ends. The length of the CDR3 is 18 residues. The CDR3 DNA reads TGTGCCATCAGTGAACCCGCAAGAGGGGGGACGGGTACCGGGGAGCTGTTTTTT. It is translated as CAISEPARGGTGTGELFF.

This sequence joins TRBV10-3 and TRBJ1-2, with TRBD1 matching over 7 bases. Germline lookup yields CDR1 ENHRY and CDR2 SYGVKD. The CDR3 runs 15 residues. J lost 2 bases, V lost 6 bases, and 9 bases had no gene match. CDR3 amino acids: CAIRGTEIYNYGYTF. CDR3 coding DNA: TGTGCCATCAGAGGGACAGAAATCTACAACTATGGCTACACCTTC.

V and J are TRBV12-5 and TRBJ2-1; 7 nucleotides align to TRBD2. Trimming cost V 1 base and J 0 bases; bases outside gene matches: 9. There are 18 residues in the CDR3. In germline, CDR1 is LGHNT, CDR2 FRNRAP. CDR3 in DNA: TGTGCTAGTGGTTTGGAAGGAGTGGGCGGGAGCTCCTACAATGAGCAGTTCTTC. Protein product: CASGLEGVGGSSYNEQFF.

The CDR3 here is CASSPPYGNTEAFF. Here the CDR3 DNA reads TGTGCCAGCAGCCCTCCATACGGGAACACTGAAGCTTTCTTT. This rearrangement joins TRBV9 to TRBJ1-1, with D hard to call. Germline V gene sequence: CDR1 SGDLS, CDR2 YYNGEE. V was trimmed by 4 bases and J by 1 base, leaving 11 bases between them. The CDR3 runs to 14 residues. Filled out from reference TRBV9 and TRBJ1-1, the complete variable domain reads DSGVTQTPKHLITATGQRVTLRCSPRSGDLSVYWYQQSLDQGLQFLIQYYNGEERAKGNILERFSAQQFPDLHSELNLSSLELGDSALYFCASSPPYGNTEAFFGQGTRLTVV.

V and J are TRBV5-4 and TRBJ2-3, with 7 positions matching TRBD2. Germline V gives CDR1 SGHNT, CDR2 YYREEE (reference sequence). This CDR3 is 15 amino acids long. Trimming cost V 4 bases and J 8 bases; bases outside gene matches: 13. CDR3 protein: CASSPGWREKSTQYF. The DNA of the CDR3 is TGTGCCAGCAGCCCTGGTTGGCGGGAGAAATCTACGCAGTATTTT.

The gene calls are TRBV5-5 and TRBJ2-7; 8 bases align to TRBD1. The CDR3 length is 14 residues. After removal of 4 bases from V and 7 bases from J, the junction contained 10 bases not matched to a gene. The V gene's germline CDR1 is SGHKS and CDR2 YYEKEE (reference sequence). CDR3 nucleotide sequence: TGTGCCAGCAGCGTGGACAGGGTGTCGTGGGAGCAGTACTTC. It codes for CASSVDRVSWEQYF.